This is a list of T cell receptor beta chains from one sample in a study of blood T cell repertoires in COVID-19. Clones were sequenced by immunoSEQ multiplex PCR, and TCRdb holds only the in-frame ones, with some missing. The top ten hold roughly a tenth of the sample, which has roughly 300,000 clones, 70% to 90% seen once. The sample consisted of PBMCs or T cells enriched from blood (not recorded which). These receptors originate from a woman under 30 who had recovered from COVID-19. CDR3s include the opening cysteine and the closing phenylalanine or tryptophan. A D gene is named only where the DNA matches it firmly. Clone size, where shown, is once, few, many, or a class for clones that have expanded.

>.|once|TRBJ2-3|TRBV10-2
TGCGCCAGCAGTGCCCCCCATCGACAGCTTTCCACAGATACGCAGTATTTT
CASSAPHRQLSTDTQYF
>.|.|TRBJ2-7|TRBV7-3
TGTGCCAGCAGCCCCGCAGGGGTACGGCCCTCCGAGCAGTACTTC
CASSPAGVRPSEQYF
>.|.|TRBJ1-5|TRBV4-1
TGCGCCAGCAGCCAGGAACAGTCAAGGTGGCAGCCCCAGCATTTT
CASSQEQSRWQPQHF
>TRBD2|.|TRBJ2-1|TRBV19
TGTGCCAGTAGTTATAGCGGGAATACCTACAATGAGCAGTTCTTC
CASSYSGNTYNEQFF
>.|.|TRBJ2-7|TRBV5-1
TGCGCCAGCAGCTTGGCCGGAGAATACGAGCAGTACTTC
CASSLAGEYEQYF
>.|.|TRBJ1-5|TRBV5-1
TGCGCCAGCAAAAGGGACTTTTCAAATCAGCCCCAGCATTTT
CASKRDFSNQPQHF
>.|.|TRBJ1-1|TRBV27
TGTGCCAGCAGTTTCCAGGGGATAAGGACTGAAGCTTTCTTT
CASSFQGIRTEAFF
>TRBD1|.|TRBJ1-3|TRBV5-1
TGCGCCAGCAGCTCACAGGGGGCCGGTGGAAACACCATATATTTT
CASSSQGAGGNTIYF
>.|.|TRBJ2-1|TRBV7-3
TGTGCCAGCAGCTTAAGTTCTAGGAATGGTGAGCAGTTCTTC
CASSLSSRNGEQFF
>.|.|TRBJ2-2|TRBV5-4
TGTGCCAGCAGCTTGGCCCGGACTGACACCGGGGAGCTGTTTTTT
CASSLARTDTGELFF
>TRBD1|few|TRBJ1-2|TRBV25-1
TGTGCCAGCAGTGCGGGACAGGTCTATGGCTACACCTTC
CASSAGQVYGYTF
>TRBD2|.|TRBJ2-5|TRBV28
TGTGCCAGCAGTCCCCAGGCTAGCGGGAGGTGGGTAGAGACCCAGTACTTC
CASSPQASGRWVETQYF
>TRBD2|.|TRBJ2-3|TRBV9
TGTGCCAGCAGCGCGACTAGCGGGGCCACTAGCACAGATACGCAGTATTTT
CASSATSGATSTDTQYF
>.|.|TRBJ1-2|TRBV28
TGTGCCAGCAGTCCCGGTAGCCTTAACTATGGCTACACCTTC
CASSPGSLNYGYTF
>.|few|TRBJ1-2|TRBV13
TGTGCCAGCAGCTTCCAGGGCTATGGCTACACCTTC
CASSFQGYGYTF
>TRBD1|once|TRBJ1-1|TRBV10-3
TGTGCCATTGCCCACACCTCAGGGGGCGGGGGTAACACTGAAGCTTTCTTT
CAIAHTSGGGGNTEAFF
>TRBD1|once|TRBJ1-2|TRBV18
TGTGCCAGCTCACTCCAGGGGGAAAGCTATGGCTACACCTTC
CASSLQGESYGYTF
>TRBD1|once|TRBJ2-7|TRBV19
TGTGCCAGTAGCCTCTCCGGGACAGGGCCTTACGAGCAGTACTTC
CASSLSGTGPYEQYF
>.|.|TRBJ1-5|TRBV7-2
TGTGCCAGCAGCTTAGGAATAGATCAGCCCCAGCATTTT
CASSLGIDQPQHF
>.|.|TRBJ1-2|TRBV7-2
TGTGCCAGCAGCCCTAGCGGGCTAATAGCTAACTATGGCTACACCTTC
CASSPSGLIANYGYTF
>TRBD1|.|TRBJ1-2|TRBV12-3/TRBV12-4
TGTGCCAGCAGTCCGACAGGGGACGGCTACACCTTC
CASSPTGDGYTF
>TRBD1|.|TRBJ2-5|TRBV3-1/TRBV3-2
TGTGCCAGCAGCCTCTTTGGGGACAGCCAAGAGACCCAGTACTTC
CASSLFGDSQETQYF
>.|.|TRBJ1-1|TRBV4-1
TGCGCCAGCAGCCAAGATTTGGGGGGCACTGAAGCTTTCTTT
CASSQDLGGTEAFF
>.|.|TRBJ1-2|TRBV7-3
TGTGCCAGCAGTCCCTCCGGGGGAAGCGGCTATGGCTACACCTTC
CASSPSGGSGYGYTF
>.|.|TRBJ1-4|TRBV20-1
TGCAGTGCTAGCCTGAATGAAAAACTGTTTTTT
CSASLNEKLFF
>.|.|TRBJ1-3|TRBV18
TGTGCCAGCTCACCACCTAGGGCAGGGGCCTTAAACACCATATATTTT
CASSPPRAGALNTIYF
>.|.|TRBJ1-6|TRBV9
TGTGCCAGCAGCGTCGGACAGCCGAATTCACCCCTCCACTTT
CASSVGQPNSPLHF
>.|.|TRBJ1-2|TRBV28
TGTGCCAGCAGTCCGGGACTGTTGCAAGGGTACACCTTC
CASSPGLLQGYTF
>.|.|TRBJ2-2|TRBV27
TGTGCCAGCAGTTTTTCGGGGTACACCGGGGAGCTGTTTTTT
CASSFSGYTGELFF
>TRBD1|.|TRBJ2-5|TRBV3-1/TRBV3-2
TGTGCCAGCAGCCAGACAGGGGAGACCCAGTACTTC
CASSQTGETQYF
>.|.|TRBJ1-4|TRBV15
TGTGCCACCAGCAGAGGGGGCCCAACTAATGAAAAACTGTTTTTT
CATSRGGPTNEKLFF
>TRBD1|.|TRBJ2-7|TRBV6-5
TGTGCCAGCAGTCCGGGACAGGGGGCTTACGAGCAGTACTTC
CASSPGQGAYEQYF
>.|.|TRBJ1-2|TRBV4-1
TGCGCCAGTACTGGGGGGACCTCAAACTATGGCTACACCTTC
CASTGGTSNYGYTF
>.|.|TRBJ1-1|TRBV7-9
TGTGCCAGCAGCTTAGCTGTAACTGAAGCTTTCTTT
CASSLAVTEAFF
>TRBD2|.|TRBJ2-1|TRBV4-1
TGCGCCAGCAGCTCCCCGGGGGGTTCCCATGAGCAGTTCTTC
CASSSPGGSHEQFF
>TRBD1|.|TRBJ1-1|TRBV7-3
TGTGCCAGCAGCCAGACAGGGCCTGACACTGAAGCTTTCTTT
CASSQTGPDTEAFF
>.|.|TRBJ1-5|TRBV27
TGTGCCAGCAGTGAGCAAATTAGCAATCAGCCCCAGCATTTT
CASSEQISNQPQHF
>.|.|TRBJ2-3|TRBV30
TGTGCCTGGAGTGTACAGGGTTTAGATACGCAGTATTTT
CAWSVQGLDTQYF
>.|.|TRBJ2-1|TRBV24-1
TGTGCCACCAGTGATTTGTCCCGGGACAACTACGAGCAGTTCTTC
CATSDLSRDNYEQFF
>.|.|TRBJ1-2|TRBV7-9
TGTGCCAGCAGACAACTCTCGGGGCGGGGAATCCTGGGTGGCTACACCTTC
CASRQLSGRGILGGYTF